This passage covers 14 T cell receptor beta chains from one sample sequenced in a study of blood T cell repertoires in COVID-19. Here immunoSEQ multiplex PCR was the method, and the copy in TCRdb shows in-frame clones only, minus some. The sample shows fewer than 450,000 clones, 88% of them seen only once. Source material: peripheral blood. The origin of the receptors is a woman aged 45-60 years with COVID-19, enrolled during active disease.

The chain has TRBV9 and TRBJ2-2, with 7 bases lining up with TRBD1. The V and J ends lost 0 bases and 4 bases, in that order; junction bases with no gene match: 6. Per the germline V gene, CDR1 is SGDLS and CDR2 is YYNGEE. The CDR3 covers 16 residues. The CDR3 sequence is CASSVEGGMGTGELFF. The CDR3 coding sequence is TGTGCCAGCAGCGTAGAAGGGGGCATGGGCACCGGGGAGCTGTTTTTT.

The V and J genes are TRBV11-2 and TRBJ2-3, with D unclear. Germline-derived CDR1 and CDR2 are SGHAT and FQNNGV. The CDR3 totals 14 residues. Trimming cost V 0 bases and J 6 bases, with 10 bases left between them. The CDR3 sequence is CASSLDPNSDTQYF. In nucleotides, the CDR3 is TGTGCCAGCAGCTTAGATCCCAACTCGGATACGCAGTATTTT.

The V gene is TRBV7-9, the J gene TRBJ2-7; D is perhaps TRBD2 (6 bases). CDR3 length: 13 amino acids. Per the germline V gene, CDR1 is SEHNR and CDR2 is FQNEAQ (reference sequence). Deletions cut 2 bases from V and 12 bases from J, with 17 bases between. The DNA of the CDR3 is TGTGCCAGCAGCTTACTCGGTGAGGCGGGGCGGTACTTC. It translates to CASSLLGEAGRYF. Filled out from reference TRBV7-9 and TRBJ2-7, the complete variable domain reads DTGVSQNPRHKITKRGQNVTFRCDPISEHNRLYWYRQTLGQGPEFLTYFQNEAQLEKSRLLSDRFSAERPKGSFSTLEIQRTEQGDSAMYLCASSLLGEAGRYFGPGTRLTVT.

Comment on this clone: Additional DNA sequences in this sample encode the identical CDR3. The chain carries TRBV12-3 or TRBV12-4 and TRBJ2-7; D gene unclear. Trimming took off 3 bases at V and 0 bases at J, with 6 bases between the two ends. The CDR3 runs to 13 residues. The CDR3: CASSLGSSYEQYF. CDR3 coding DNA: TGTGCCAGCAGTTTGGGCAGCTCCTACGAGCAGTACTTC.

This clone came up a few times. V is TRBV9 and J is TRBJ1-1; 7 nucleotides match TRBD1. The germline V gene encodes CDR1 SGDLS and CDR2 YYNGEE. V lost 4 bases, J lost 1 base, and 7 bases stayed unmatched. CDR3 length: 15 amino acids. The CDR3 reads CASSSYRGGNTEAFF. CDR3 DNA sequence: TGTGCCAGCAGCTCATACAGGGGCGGGAACACTGAAGCTTTCTTT.

The DNA of the CDR3 is TGCGCCAGCAGCTTAGAGAAGACAGGAACTAGCACAGATACGCAGTATTTT. As protein: CASSLEKTGTSTDTQYF. The chain uses TRBV5-1 and TRBJ2-3, with D possibly TRBD1 on 6 matching bases. CDR3 size: 17 residues. Germline lookup yields CDR1 SGHRS and CDR2 YFSETQ. Deletions cut 2 bases from V and 0 bases from J, with 16 bases between.

A note on this clone: Distinct nucleotide sequences in the sample also encode this CDR3. The chain recombines TRBV11-2 with TRBJ1-2; D gene ambiguous. Per the germline V gene, CDR1 is SGHAT and CDR2 is FQNNGV. CDR3 length: 14 amino acids. V was cut by 1 base and J by 3 bases, with 9 bases left in between. The CDR3 DNA reads as TGTGCCAGCAGCTTAGGACGGGTAGACTATGGCTACACCTTC. It codes for CASSLGRVDYGYTF.

The table lists this clone with a count of one. This chain uses TRBV27 with TRBJ1-1; 10 positions agree with TRBD1. This CDR3 region has 14 residues. Germline lookup yields CDR1 MNHEY and CDR2 SMNVEV (reference sequence). J gave up 7 bases and V 5 bases, and 7 bases lay outside the gene matches. The CDR3 DNA is TGTGCCAGCAGTGACAGGGGGCGATGGGGTGAAGCTTTCTTT. Its translation: CASSDRGRWGEAFF.

The chain joins TRBV2 to TRBJ1-2; TRBD1 aligns across 8 bases. Germline values: CDR1 SNHLY, CDR2 FYNNEI. The CDR3 is made up of 14 amino acids. After removal of 4 bases from V and 6 bases from J, the junction contained 7 bases not matched to a gene. The CDR3 bases are TGTGCCAGCAGTGTTCGGACAGGGCGGGATGGCTACACCTTC. Its translation: CASSVRTGRDGYTF.

The V gene is TRBV7-5, the J gene TRBJ2-1; the D segment call TRBD1 is taken from the table without a DNA check. TRBV7-5 is annotated as a pseudogene. The CDR3 loop spans 17 amino acids. The chain's CDR3 is CARSSGQGSAADNEQFF. The CDR3 DNA sequence: TGTGCCAGAAGCTCGGGACAGGGGTCGGCCGCGGACAATGAGCAGTTCTTC.

The chain is built from TRBV19 and TRBJ1-3; 7 nucleotides align to TRBD1. CDR1 is LNHDA, CDR2 SQIVND, per germline (reference sequence). The CDR3 covers 16 residues. V was clipped by 5 bases and J by 0 bases; unmatched bases: 7. The DNA for the CDR3 is TGTGCCAGTAGTCCCGACAGGGCACTCTCTGGAAACACCATATATTTT. This gives the protein CASSPDRALSGNTIYF.

The CDR3 loop is CASNSGGANEQFF. The CDR3 DNA reads TGTGCCAGTAATAGCGGGGGGGCGAATGAGCAGTTCTTC. The chain links TRBV19 to TRBJ2-1; 11 nucleotides align to TRBD2. V trimming: 7 bases; J trimming: 7 bases; junction bases outside the gene matches: 3. CDR1 and CDR2 from the germline V gene are LNHDA and SQIVND (reference sequence). The CDR3 runs to 13 residues.

The CDR3 sequence: CASSQEGRGLGELFF. For the CDR3, the DNA is TGTGCCAGCAGCCAAGAGGGGCGGGGTCTCGGGGAGCTGTTTTTT. The V and J genes are TRBV3-1 (or the pseudogene TRBV3-2) and TRBJ2-2, with D possibly matching TRBD2 (6 bases). V lost 0 bases and J lost 7, with 12 bases in between. This CDR3 contains 15 residues. CDR1 and CDR2 (germline): LGHDT, YNNKEL (reference sequence).

The CDR3: CASSETVGRGTDEQYF. The DNA for the CDR3 is TGTGCCAGCAGTGAAACAGTTGGCAGGGGAACGGACGAGCAGTACTTC. V gene TRBV25-1 combines with J gene TRBJ2-7, with a weak D call TRBD1 (6 bases). The CDR3 has 16 amino acids. The V and J ends lost 2 bases and 5 bases respectively, with 19 bases between them. The germline V gene has CDR1 MGHDK and CDR2 SYGVNS.